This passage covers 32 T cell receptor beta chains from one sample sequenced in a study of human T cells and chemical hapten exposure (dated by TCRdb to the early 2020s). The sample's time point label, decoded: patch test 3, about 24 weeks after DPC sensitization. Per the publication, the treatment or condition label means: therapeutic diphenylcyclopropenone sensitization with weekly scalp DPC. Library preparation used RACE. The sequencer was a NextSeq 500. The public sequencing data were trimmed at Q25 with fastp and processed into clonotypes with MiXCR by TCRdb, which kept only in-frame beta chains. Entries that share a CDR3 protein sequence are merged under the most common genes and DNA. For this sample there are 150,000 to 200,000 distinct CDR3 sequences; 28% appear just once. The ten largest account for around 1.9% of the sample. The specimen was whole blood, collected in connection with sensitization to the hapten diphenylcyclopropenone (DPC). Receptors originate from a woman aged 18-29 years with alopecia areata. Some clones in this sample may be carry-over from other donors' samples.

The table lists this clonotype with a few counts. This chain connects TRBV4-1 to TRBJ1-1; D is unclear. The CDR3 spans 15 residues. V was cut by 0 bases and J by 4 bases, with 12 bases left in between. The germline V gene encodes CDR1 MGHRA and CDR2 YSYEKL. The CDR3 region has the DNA TGCGCCAGCAGCCAAGAAACGCGGTCCGGCACTGAAGCTTTCTTT. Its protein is CASSQETRSGTEAFF.

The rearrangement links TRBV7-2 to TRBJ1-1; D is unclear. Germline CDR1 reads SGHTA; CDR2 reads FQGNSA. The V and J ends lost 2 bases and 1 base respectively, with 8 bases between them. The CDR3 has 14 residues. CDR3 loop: CASSLHVANTEAFF. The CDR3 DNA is TGTGCCAGCAGCTTACATGTGGCGAACACTGAAGCTTTCTTT.

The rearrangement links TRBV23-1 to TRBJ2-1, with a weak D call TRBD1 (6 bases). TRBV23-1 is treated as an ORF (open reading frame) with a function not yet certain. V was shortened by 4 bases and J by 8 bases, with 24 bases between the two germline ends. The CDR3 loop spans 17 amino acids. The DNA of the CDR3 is TGCGCCAGCAGTCCGTTTTTGACAGGTCGCTTGGATTATGAGCAGTTCTTC. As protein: CASSPFLTGRLDYEQFF.

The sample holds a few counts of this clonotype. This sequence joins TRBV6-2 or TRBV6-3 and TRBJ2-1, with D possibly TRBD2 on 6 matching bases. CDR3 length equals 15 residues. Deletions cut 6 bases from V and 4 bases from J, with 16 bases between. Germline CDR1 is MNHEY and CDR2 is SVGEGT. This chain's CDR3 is CASSLFVGSYNEQFF. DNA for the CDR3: TGTGCCAGCAGCCTCTTCGTCGGGAGTTACAATGAGCAGTTCTTC.

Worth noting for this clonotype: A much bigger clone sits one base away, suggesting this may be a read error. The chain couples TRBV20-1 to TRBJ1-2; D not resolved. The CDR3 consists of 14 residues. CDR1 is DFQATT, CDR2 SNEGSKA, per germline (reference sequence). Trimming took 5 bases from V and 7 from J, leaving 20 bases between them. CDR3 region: CSAAGKGRGGGYTF. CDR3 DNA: TGCAGTGCTGCCGGAAAGGGAAGAGGTGGTGGCTACACCTTC.

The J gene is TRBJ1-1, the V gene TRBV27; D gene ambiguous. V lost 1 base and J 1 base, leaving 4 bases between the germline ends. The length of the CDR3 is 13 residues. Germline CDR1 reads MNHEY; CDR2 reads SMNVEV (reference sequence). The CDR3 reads CASSLFSNTEAFF. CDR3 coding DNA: TGTGCCAGCAGTTTATTTTCGAACACTGAAGCTTTCTTT.

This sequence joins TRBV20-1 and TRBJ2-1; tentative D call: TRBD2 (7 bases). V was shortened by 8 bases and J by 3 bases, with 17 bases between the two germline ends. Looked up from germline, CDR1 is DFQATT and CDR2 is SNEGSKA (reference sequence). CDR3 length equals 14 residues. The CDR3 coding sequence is TGCAGTTCCAATTTAGGGGGGGGCTACAATGAGCAGTTCTTC. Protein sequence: CSSNLGGGYNEQFF.

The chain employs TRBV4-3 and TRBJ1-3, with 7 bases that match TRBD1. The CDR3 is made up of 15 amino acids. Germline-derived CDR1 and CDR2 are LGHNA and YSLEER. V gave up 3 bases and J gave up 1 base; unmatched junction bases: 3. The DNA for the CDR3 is TGCGCCAGCAGCCAGGGGACAGCGTCTGGAAACACCATATATTTT. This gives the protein CASSQGTASGNTIYF.

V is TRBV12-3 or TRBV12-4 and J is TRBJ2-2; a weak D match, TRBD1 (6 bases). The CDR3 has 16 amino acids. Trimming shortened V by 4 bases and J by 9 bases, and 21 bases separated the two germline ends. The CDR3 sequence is CASSSRRTVGARELFF. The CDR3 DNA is TGTGCCAGCAGTTCCCGACGGACGGTGGGGGCTCGGGAGCTGTTTTTT.

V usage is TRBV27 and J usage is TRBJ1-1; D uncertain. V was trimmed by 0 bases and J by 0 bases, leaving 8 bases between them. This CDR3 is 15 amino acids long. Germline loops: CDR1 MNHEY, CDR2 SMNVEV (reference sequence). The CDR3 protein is CASSLSSVMNTEAFF. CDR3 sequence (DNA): TGTGCCAGCAGTTTATCCAGTGTCATGAACACTGAAGCTTTCTTT.

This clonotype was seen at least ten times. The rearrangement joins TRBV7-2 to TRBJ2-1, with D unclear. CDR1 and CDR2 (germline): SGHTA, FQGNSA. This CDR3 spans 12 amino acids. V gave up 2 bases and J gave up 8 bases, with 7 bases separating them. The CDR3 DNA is TGTGCCAGCAGCTTACTGTTCCATGAGCAGTTCTTC. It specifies CASSLLFHEQFF.

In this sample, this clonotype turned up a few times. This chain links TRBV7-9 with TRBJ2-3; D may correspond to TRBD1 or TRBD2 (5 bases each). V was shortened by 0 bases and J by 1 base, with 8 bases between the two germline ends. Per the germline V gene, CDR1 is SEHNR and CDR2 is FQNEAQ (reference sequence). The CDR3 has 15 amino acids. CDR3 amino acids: CASSLAGVRTDTQYF. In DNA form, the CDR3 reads TGTGCCAGCAGCTTAGCGGGGGTCCGCACAGATACGCAGTATTTT.

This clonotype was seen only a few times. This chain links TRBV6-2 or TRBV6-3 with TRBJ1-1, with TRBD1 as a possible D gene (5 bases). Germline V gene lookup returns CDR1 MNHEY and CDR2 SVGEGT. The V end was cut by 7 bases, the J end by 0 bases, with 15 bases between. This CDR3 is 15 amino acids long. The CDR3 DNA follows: TGTGCCAGCAACGCCTGGGGGACGATGAACACTGAAGCTTTCTTT. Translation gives CASNAWGTMNTEAFF.

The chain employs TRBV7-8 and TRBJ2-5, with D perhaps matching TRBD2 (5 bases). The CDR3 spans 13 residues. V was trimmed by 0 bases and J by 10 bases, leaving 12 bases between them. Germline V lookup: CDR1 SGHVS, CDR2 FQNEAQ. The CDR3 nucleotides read TGTGCCAGCAGCTTAGCACCGTCGGGGATCCAGTACTTC. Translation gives CASSLAPSGIQYF.

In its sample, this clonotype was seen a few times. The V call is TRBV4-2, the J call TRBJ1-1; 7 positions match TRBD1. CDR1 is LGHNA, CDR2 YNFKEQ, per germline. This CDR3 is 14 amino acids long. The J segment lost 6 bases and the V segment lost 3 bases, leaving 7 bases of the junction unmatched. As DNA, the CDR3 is TGTGCCAGCAGCCACCTCGACAGGGCCGCTGAAGCTTTCTTT. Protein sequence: CASSHLDRAAEAFF.

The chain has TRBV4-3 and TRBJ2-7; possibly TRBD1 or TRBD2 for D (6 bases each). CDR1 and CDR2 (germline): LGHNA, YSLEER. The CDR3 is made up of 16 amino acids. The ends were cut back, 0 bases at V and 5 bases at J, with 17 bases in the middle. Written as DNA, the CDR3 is TGCGCCAGCAGCCAAGATAGGGGGGCCCCCCCCCACGAGCAGTACTTC. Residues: CASSQDRGAPPHEQYF.

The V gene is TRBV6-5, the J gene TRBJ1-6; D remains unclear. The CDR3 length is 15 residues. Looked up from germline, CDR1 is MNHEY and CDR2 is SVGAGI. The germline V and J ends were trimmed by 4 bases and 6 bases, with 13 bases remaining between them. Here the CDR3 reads CASSSGVSLNSPLHF. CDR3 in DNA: TGTGCCAGCAGTTCTGGGGTTTCACTTAATTCACCCCTCCACTTT.

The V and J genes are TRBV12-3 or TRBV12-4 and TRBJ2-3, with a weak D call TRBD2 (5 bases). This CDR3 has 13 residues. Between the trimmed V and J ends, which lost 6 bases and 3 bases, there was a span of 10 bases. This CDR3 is CASRIGGTDTQYF. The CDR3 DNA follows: TGTGCCAGCAGGATAGGCGGGACAGATACGCAGTATTTT.

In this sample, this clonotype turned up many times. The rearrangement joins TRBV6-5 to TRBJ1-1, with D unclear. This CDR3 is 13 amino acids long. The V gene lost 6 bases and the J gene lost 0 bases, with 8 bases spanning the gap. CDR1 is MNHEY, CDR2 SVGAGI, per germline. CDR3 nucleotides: TGTGCCAGCAGCCCTTACATGAACACTGAAGCTTTCTTT. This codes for CASSPYMNTEAFF.

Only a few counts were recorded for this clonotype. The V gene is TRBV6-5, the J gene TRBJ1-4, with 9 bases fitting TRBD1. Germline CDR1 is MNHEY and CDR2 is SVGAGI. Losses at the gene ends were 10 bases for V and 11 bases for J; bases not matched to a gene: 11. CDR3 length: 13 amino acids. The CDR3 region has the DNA TGTGCCACTGCCGGGACAGGGATGAACAAACTGTTTTTT. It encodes CATAGTGMNKLFF.

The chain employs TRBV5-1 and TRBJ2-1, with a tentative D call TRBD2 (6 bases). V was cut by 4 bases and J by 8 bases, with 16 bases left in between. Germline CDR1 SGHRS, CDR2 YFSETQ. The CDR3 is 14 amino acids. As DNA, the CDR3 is TGCGCCAGCAGCGGGGGGACCATCGGCCATGAGCAGTTCTTC. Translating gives CASSGGTIGHEQFF.

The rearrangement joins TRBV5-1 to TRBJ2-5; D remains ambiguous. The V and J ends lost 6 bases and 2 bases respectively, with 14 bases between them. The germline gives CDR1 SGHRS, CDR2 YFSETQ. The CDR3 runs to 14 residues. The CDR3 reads CASTLSTSQETQYF. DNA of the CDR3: TGCGCCAGCACCCTTTCGACATCTCAAGAGACCCAGTACTTC.

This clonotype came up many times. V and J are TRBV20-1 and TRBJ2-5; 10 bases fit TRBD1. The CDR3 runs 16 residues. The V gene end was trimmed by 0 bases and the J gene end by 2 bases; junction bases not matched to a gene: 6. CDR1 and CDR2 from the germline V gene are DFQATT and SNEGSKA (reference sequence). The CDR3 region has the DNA TGCAGTGCTAGAGATCTGGACAGGGGGTTGCAAGAGACCCAGTACTTC. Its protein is CSARDLDRGLQETQYF.

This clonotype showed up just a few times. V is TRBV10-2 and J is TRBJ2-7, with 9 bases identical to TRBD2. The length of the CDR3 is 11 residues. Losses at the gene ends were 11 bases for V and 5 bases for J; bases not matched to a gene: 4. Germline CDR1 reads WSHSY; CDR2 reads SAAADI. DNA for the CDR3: TGCGCCGTCCGGACTAGCGACGAGCAGTACTTC. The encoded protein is CAVRTSDEQYF.

The CDR3 region is CASSSTLDGTEAFF. CDR3 nucleotide sequence: TGTGCCAGCAGCTCGACCTTAGACGGTACTGAAGCTTTCTTT. The chain joins TRBV6-5 to TRBJ1-1; D call uncertain. From germline, CDR1 is MNHEY and CDR2 SVGAGI. CDR3 length: 14 amino acids. The V end lost 6 bases, the J end lost 5 bases, and 16 bases lay between the germline ends.

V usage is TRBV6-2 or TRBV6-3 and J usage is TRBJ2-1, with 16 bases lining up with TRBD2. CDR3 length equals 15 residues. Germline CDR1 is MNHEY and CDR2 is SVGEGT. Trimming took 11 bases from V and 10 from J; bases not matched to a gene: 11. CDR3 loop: CAAKLGLAGGGEQFF. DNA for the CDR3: TGTGCCGCGAAACTGGGACTAGCGGGAGGGGGCGAGCAGTTCTTC.

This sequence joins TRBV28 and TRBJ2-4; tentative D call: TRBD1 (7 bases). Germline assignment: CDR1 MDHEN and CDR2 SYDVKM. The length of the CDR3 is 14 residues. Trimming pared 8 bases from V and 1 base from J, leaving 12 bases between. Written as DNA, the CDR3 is TGTGCCAGCTGCGCAGGGGGGGCCAAAAACATTCAGTACTTC. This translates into CASCAGGAKNIQYF.

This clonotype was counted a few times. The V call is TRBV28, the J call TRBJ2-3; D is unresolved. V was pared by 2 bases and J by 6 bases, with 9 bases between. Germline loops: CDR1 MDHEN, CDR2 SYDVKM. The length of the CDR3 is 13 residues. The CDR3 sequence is CASSLGLHDTQYF. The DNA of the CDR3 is TGTGCCAGCAGTTTAGGCCTCCACGATACGCAGTATTTT.

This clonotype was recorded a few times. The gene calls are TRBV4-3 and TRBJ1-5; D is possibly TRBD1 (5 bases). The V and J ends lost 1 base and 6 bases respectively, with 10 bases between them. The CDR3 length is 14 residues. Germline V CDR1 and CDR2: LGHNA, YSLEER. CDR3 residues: CASSQGPGLQPQHF. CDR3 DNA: TGCGCCAGCAGCCAAGGTCCAGGGCTTCAGCCCCAGCATTTT.

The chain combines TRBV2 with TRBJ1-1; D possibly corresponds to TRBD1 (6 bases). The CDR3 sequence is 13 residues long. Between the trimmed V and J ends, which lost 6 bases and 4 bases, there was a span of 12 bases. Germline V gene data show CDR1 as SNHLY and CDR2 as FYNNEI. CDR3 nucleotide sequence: TGTGCCAGCAGGGGGGCCTCGAGCACTGAAGCTTTCTTT. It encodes CASRGASSTEAFF.

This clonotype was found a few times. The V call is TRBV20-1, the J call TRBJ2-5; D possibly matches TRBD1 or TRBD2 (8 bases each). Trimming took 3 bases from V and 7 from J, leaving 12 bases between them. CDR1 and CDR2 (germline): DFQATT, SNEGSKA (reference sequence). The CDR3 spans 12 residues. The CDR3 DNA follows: TGCAGTGCTAGTAGCGGGACAGGGACCCAGTACTTC. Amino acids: CSASSGTGTQYF.

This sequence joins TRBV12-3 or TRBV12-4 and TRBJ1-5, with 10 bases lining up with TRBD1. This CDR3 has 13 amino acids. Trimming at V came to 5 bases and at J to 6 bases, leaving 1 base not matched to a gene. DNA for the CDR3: TGTGCCAGCAGTGGGACAGGGGTTCAGCCCCAGCATTTT. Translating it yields CASSGTGVQPQHF.